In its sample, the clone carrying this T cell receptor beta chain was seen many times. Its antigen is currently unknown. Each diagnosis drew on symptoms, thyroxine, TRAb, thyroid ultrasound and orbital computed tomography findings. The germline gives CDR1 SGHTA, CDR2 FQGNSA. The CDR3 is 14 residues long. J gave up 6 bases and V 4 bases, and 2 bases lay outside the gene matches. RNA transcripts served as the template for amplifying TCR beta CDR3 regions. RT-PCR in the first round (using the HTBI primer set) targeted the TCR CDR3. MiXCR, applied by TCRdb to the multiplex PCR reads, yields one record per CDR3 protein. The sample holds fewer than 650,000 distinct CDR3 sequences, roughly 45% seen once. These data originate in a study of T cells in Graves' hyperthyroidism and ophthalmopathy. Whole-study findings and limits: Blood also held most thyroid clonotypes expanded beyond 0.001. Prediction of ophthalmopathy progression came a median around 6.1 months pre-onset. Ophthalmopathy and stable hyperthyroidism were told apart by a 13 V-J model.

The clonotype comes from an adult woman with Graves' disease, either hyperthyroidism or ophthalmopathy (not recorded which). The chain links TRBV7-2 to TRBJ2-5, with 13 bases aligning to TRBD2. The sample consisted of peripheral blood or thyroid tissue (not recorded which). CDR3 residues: CASSSGLAGQTQYF. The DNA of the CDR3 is TGTGCCAGCAGCTCGGGACTAGCGGGACAGACCCAGTACTTC. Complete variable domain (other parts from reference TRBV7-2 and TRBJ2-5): GAGVSQSPSNKVTEKGKDVELRCDPISGHTALYWYRQSLGQGLEFLIYFQGNSAPDKSGLPSDRFSAERTGGSVSTLTIQRTQQEDSAVYLCASSSGLAGQTQYFGPGTRLLVL.